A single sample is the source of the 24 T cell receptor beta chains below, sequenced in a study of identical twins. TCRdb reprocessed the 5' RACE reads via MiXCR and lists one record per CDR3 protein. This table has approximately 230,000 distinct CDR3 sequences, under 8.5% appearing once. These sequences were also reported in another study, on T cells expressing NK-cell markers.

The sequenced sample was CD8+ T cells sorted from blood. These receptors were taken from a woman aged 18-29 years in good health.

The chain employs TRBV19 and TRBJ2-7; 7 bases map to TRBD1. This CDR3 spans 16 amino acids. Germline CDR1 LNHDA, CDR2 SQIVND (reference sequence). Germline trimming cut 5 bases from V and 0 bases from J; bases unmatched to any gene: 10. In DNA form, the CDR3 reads TGTGCCAGTAGTGTAGGATGGGACAGAAGCTCCTACGAGCAGTACTTC. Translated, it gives CASSVGWDRSSYEQYF. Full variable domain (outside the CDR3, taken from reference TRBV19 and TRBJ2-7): DGGITQSPKYLFRKEGQNVTLSCEQNLNHDAMYWYRQDPGQGLRLIYYSQIVNDFQKGDIAEGYSVSREKKESFPLTVTSAQKNPTAFYLCASSVGWDRSSYEQYFGPGTRLTVT.

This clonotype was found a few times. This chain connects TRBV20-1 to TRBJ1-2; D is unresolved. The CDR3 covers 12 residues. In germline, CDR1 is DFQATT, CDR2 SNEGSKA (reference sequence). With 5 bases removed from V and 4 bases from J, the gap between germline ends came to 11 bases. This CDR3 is CSAPPSSYGYTF. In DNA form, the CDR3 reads TGCAGTGCTCCTCCCAGCTCCTATGGCTACACCTTC.

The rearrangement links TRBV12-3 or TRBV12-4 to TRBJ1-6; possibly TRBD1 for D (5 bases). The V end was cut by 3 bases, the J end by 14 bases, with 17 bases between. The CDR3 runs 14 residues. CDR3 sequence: CASSLGPRKKALHF. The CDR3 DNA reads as TGTGCCAGCAGTTTGGGACCGCGTAAGAAAGCCCTCCACTTT.

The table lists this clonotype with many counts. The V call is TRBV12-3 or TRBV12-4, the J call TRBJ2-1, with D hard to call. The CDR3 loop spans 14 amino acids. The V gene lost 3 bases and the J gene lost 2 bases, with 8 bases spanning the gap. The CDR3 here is CASSFPGAYNEQFF. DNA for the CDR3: TGTGCCAGCAGTTTTCCTGGGGCCTACAATGAGCAGTTCTTC.

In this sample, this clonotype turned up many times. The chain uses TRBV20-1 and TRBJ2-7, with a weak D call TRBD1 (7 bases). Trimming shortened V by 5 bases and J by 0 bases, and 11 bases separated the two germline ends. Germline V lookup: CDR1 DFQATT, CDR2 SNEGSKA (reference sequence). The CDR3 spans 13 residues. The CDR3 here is CSARGDSSYEQYF. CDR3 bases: TGCAGTGCTCGCGGGGACAGCTCCTACGAGCAGTACTTC.

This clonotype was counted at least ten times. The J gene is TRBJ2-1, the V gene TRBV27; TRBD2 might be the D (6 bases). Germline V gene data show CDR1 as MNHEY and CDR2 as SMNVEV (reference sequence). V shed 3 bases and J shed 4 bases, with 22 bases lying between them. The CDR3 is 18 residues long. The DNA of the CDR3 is TGTGCCAGCAGTTTGGAGGGTTGGGGTAACAGGCGGTACAATGAGCAGTTCTTC. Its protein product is CASSLEGWGNRRYNEQFF.

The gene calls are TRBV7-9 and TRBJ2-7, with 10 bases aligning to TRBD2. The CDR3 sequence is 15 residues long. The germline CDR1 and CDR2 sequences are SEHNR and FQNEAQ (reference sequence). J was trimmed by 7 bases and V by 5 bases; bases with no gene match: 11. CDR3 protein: CASSPPGLASREQYF. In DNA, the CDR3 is TGTGCCAGCAGCCCACCGGGACTAGCGAGTCGAGAGCAGTACTTC.

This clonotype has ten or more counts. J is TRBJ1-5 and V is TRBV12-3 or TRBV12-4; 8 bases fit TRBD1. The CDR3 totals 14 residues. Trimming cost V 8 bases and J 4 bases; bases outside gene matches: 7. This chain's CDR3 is CASREGQDNQPQHF. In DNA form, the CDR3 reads TGTGCCAGCCGAGAGGGACAGGATAATCAGCCCCAGCATTTT.

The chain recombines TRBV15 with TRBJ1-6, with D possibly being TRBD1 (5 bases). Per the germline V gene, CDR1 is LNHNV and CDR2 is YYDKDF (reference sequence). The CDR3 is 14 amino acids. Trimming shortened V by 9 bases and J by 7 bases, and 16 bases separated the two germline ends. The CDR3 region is CATTSGALNSPLHF. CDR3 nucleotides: TGTGCCACTACGTCCGGGGCCCTAAATTCACCCCTCCACTTT.

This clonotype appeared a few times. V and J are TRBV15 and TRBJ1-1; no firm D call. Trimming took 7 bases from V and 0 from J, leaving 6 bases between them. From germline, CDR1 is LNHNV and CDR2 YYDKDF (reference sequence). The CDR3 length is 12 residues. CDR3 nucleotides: TGTGCCACCAAAAGGATGAACACTGAAGCTTTCTTT. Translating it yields CATKRMNTEAFF.

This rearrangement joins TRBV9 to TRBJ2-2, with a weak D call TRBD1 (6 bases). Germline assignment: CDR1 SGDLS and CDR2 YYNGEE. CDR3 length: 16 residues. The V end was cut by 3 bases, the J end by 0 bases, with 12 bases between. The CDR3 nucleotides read TGTGCCAGCAGCGCTCCACAGGGAACGAACACCGGGGAGCTGTTTTTT. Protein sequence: CASSAPQGTNTGELFF.

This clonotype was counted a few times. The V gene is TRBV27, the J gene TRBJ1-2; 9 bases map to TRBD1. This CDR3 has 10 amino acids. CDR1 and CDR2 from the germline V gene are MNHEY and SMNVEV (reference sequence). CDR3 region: CTGGDYGYTF. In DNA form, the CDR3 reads TGTACAGGGGGCGACTATGGCTACACCTTC.

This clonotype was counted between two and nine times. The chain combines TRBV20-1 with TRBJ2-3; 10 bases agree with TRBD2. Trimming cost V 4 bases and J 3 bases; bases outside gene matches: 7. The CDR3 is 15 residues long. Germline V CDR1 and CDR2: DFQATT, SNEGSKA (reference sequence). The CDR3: CSANPSGRRTDTQYF. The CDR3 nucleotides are TGCAGTGCTAACCCTAGCGGGAGAAGGACAGATACGCAGTATTTT.

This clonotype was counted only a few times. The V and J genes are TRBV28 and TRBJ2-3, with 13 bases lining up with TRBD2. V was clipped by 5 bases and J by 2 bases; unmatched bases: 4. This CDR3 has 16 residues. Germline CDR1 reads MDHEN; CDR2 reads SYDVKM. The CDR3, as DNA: TGTGCCAGCAGTAAGGGACTAGCGGGAACCACAGATACGCAGTATTTT. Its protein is CASSKGLAGTTDTQYF.

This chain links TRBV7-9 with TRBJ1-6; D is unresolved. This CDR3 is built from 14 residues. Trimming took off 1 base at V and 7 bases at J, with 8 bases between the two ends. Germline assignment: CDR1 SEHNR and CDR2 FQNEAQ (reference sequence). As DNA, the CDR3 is TGTGCCAGCAGCTTAGAGTATCCGAATTCACCCCTCCACTTT. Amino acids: CASSLEYPNSPLHF.

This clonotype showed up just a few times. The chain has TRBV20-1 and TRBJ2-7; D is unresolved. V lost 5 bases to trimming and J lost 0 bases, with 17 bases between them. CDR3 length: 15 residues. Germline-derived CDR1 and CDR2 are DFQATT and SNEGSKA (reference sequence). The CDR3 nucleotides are TGCAGTGCTCCCAGCCTCGGGTCAAGCTCCTACGAGCAGTACTTC. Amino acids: CSAPSLGSSSYEQYF.

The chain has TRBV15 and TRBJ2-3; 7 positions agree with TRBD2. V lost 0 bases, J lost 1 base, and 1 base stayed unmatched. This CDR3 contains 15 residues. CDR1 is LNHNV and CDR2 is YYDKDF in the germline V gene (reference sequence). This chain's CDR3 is CATSRDTSGTDTQYF. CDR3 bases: TGTGCCACCAGCAGAGATACTAGCGGCACAGATACGCAGTATTTT.

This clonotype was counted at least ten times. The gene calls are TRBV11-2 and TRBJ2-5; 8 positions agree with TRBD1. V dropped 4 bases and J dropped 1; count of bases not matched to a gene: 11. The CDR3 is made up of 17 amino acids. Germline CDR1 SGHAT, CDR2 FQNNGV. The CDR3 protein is CASSSPLDRAVQETQYF. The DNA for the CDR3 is TGTGCCAGCAGCTCCCCCTTGGACAGGGCGGTCCAAGAGACCCAGTACTTC. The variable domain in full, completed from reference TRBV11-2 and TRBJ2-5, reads EAGVAQSPRYKIIEKRQSVAFWCNPISGHATLYWYQQILGQGPKLLIQFQNNGVVDDSQLPKDRFSAERLKGVDSTLKIQPAKLEDSAVYLCASSSPLDRAVQETQYFGPGTRLLVL.

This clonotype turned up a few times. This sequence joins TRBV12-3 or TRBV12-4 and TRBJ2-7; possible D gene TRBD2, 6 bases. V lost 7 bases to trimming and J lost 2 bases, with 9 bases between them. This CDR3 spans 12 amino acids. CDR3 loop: CASTRGTYEQYF. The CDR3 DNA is TGTGCCAGCACACGCGGGACCTACGAGCAGTACTTC.

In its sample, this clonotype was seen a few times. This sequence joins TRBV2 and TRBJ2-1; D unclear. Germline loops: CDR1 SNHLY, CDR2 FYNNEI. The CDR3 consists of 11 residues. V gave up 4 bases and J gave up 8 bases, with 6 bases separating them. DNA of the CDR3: TGTGCCAGCAGTGTTAGATATGAGCAGTTCTTC. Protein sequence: CASSVRYEQFF.

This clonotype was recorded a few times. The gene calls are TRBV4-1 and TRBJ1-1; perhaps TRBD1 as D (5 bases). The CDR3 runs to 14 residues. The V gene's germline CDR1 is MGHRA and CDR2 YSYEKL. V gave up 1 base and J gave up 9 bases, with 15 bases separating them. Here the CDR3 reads CASSQVTGPSKAFF. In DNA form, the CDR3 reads TGCGCCAGCAGCCAAGTCACGGGGCCCAGTAAAGCTTTCTTT.

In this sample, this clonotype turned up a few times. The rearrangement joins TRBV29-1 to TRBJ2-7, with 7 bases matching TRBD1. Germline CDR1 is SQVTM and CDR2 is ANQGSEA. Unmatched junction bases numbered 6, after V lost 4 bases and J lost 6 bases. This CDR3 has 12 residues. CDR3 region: CSVVPGGTEQYF. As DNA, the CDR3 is TGCAGCGTTGTTCCAGGGGGAACCGAGCAGTACTTC.

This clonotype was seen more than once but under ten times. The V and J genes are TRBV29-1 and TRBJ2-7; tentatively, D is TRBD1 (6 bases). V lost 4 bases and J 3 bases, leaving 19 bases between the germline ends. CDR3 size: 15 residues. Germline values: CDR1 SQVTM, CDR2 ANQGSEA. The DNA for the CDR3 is TGCAGCGTTGGGGGAAGGGGGAAGGGGCTCTACGAGCAGTACTTC. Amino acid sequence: CSVGGRGKGLYEQYF.

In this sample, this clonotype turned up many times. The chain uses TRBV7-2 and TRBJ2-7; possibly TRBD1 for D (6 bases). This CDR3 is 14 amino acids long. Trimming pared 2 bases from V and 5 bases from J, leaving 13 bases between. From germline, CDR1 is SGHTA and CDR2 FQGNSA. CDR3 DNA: TGTGCCAGCAGCTTACATGCAGGGGTTAACGAGCAGTACTTC. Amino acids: CASSLHAGVNEQYF.